Each of the 8 T cell receptor beta chains below was sequenced from the same sample in a study of cytomegalovirus exposure and HLA in healthy donors. The PCR made use of 60 Vbeta and 13 Jbeta primers. TCRdb's table, derived via immunoSEQ multiplex PCR, lists solely in-frame clones and lacks some. The table lists 100,000 or so clones. Sequenced sample: PBMCs. All receptors come from a woman aged 30 to 39 in good health and CMV-seronegative.

The V gene is TRBV9, the J gene TRBJ2-3; D is possibly TRBD1 (5 bases). Germline lookup yields CDR1 SGDLS and CDR2 YYNGEE. This CDR3 contains 17 residues. The V and J ends lost 4 bases and 4 bases respectively, with 22 bases between them. CDR3 residues: CASSPPPRQGRPDTQYF. The CDR3 bases are TGTGCCAGCAGCCCTCCCCCTCGTCAGGGTAGGCCAGATACGCAGTATTTT.

The chain carries TRBV5-6 and TRBJ1-1; D uncertain. The V gene's germline CDR1 is SGHDT and CDR2 YYEEEE. With 0 bases removed from V and 0 bases from J, the gap between germline ends came to 9 bases. The CDR3 spans 15 residues. This CDR3 is CASSLGEIMNTEAFF. CDR3 coding DNA: TGTGCCAGCAGCTTGGGGGAGATTATGAACACTGAAGCTTTCTTT.

This chain joins TRBV28 and TRBJ2-7, with 9 bases that match TRBD1. Trimming cost V 5 bases and J 3 bases; bases outside gene matches: 8. The CDR3 loop spans 15 amino acids. Looked up from germline, CDR1 is MDHEN and CDR2 is SYDVKM. The CDR3 DNA follows: TGTGCCAGCAGTCCCCCGGGACAGGGAATCTACGAGCAGTACTTC. Protein product: CASSPPGQGIYEQYF.

The chain joins TRBV7-9 to TRBJ2-2, with 8 bases that match TRBD1. This CDR3 has 15 residues. Germline-derived CDR1 and CDR2 are SEHNR and FQNEAQ (reference sequence). V shed 2 bases, J shed 4 bases, and the junction held 3 bases outside the gene matches. CDR3 in DNA: TGTGCCAGCAGCTTATCAGGACAGGGCACCGGGGAGCTGTTTTTT. It specifies CASSLSGQGTGELFF.

The chain is built from TRBV7-2 and TRBJ2-7; 8 bases are a match to TRBD2. The V segment lost 2 bases and the J segment 1 base; nucleotides outside the gene matches: 1. Germline V gene sequence: CDR1 SGHTA, CDR2 FQGNSA. CDR3 size: 14 residues. The chain's CDR3 is CASSLRGGSYEQYF. In nucleotides, the CDR3 is TGTGCCAGCAGCTTACGGGGGGGATCCTACGAGCAGTACTTC.

The CDR3 here is CASDRGTGELFF. The CDR3 nucleotides are TGTGCCAGCGACAGGGGCACCGGGGAGCTGTTTTTT. The V and J genes are TRBV6-5 and TRBJ2-2; 8 bases align to TRBD1. Trimming removed 8 bases from V and 4 bases from J; junction bases left unmatched: 0. The germline gives CDR1 MNHEY, CDR2 SVGAGI. CDR3 size: 12 residues.

J is TRBJ2-1 and V is TRBV19; 9 positions agree with TRBD1. This CDR3 has 14 residues. Germline CDR1 and CDR2: LNHDA and SQIVND (reference sequence). After removal of 5 bases from V and 2 bases from J, the junction contained 1 base not matched to a gene. The chain's CDR3 is CASSRDRAYNEQFF. The CDR3, as DNA: TGTGCCAGTAGTCGGGACAGGGCCTACAATGAGCAGTTCTTC.

This chain connects TRBV6-4 to TRBJ2-1; 10 nucleotides agree with TRBD2. The ends lost 5 bases at V and 5 bases at J; junction bases unmatched: 6. The CDR3 has 15 residues. Looked up from germline, CDR1 is MRHNA and CDR2 is SNTAGT. The CDR3 spells CASSWTSGPNNEQFF. CDR3 DNA sequence: TGTGCCAGCAGTTGGACTAGCGGCCCGAACAATGAGCAGTTCTTC.